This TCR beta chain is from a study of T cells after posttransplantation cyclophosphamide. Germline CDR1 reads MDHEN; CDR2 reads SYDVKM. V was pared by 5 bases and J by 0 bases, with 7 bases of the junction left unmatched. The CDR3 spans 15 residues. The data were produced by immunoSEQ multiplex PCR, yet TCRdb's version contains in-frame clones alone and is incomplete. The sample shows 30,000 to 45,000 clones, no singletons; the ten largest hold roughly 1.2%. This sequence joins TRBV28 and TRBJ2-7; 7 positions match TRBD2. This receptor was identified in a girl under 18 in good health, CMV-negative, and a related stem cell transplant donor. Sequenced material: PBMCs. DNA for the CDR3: TGTGCCAGCAGTCCTGGAGCGGGAAGCTCCTACGAGCAGTACTTC. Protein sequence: CASSPGAGSSYEQYF. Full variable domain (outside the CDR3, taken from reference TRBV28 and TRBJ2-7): DVKVTQSSRYLVKRTGEKVFLECVQDMDHENMFWYRQDPGLGLRLIYFSYDVKMKEKGDIPEGYSVSREKKERFSLILESASTNQTSMYLCASSPGAGSSYEQYFGPGTRLTVT.